Presented here are 6 T cell receptor beta chains from one specimen sequenced in a study of shared clonotypes between healthy human individuals (dated by TCRdb to about 2020). Receptors were amplified or captured by the immunoSEQ multiplex PCR assay. The clones in this table, taken by TCRdb from immuneACCESS, are in-frame only. Not every clone is retained; where verified, under half of the shortfall comes from an unresolved V gene, and the cause of the rest is unknown. The sample includes some 2.4 million clones, with 93% observed a single time. 0.36% of the sample lies in the top ten. The sequenced sample was naive CD4+ T cells from PBMCs. The label giving this sample's cell subset or site can be read as: CD45RA+ positively selected. The origin of the receptors is a man in his late teens or twenties in good health. Some clones in this sample may be carry-over from other donors' samples.

The table lists this clone with a count of one. J is TRBJ1-6 and V is TRBV27, with 10 bases fitting TRBD1. Trimming removed 1 base from V and 10 bases from J; junction bases left unmatched: 4. The length of the CDR3 is 15 residues. CDR1 and CDR2 from the germline V gene are MNHEY and SMNVEV (reference sequence). The CDR3 sequence is CASSLWTGGGSPLHF. The CDR3 DNA follows: TGTGCCAGCAGTTTATGGACAGGGGGTGGATCACCCCTCCACTTT.

This chain joins TRBV2 and TRBJ1-1; no clear D. Germline CDR1 and CDR2: SNHLY and FYNNEI. V was shortened by 4 bases and J by 4 bases, with 13 bases between the two germline ends. CDR3 length: 14 amino acids. CDR3 loop: CASSGGGRATEAFF. The CDR3 region has the DNA TGTGCCAGCAGTGGGGGTGGTAGGGCCACTGAAGCTTTCTTT.

The chain uses TRBV28 and TRBJ1-2; tentatively, D is TRBD1 (5 bases). Germline V gives CDR1 MDHEN, CDR2 SYDVKM. Trimming pared 8 bases from V and 3 bases from J, leaving 16 bases between. CDR3 length: 14 amino acids. The CDR3 loop is CASRLGAKDYGYTF. Written as DNA, the CDR3 is TGTGCCAGCCGCCTCGGGGCTAAAGACTATGGCTACACCTTC.

The V and J genes are TRBV10-1 and TRBJ2-3; no definite D call. The CDR3 is 15 residues long. Per germline, CDR1 WNHNN and CDR2 SYGVQD (reference sequence). The V end lost 6 bases, the J end lost 2 bases, and 15 bases lay between the germline ends. The CDR3 reads CASSLGGGYTDTQYF. The CDR3 DNA follows: TGCGCCAGCAGCCTCGGCGGCGGTTACACAGATACGCAGTATTTT.

The chain links TRBV2 to TRBJ2-7, with D unclear. The CDR3 runs 13 residues. Germline CDR1 SNHLY, CDR2 FYNNEI. V gave up 1 base and J gave up 0 bases, with 4 bases separating them. The CDR3, as DNA: TGTGCCAGCAGTGAAGGGACCTCCTACGAGCAGTACTTC. Encoded protein: CASSEGTSYEQYF.

The chain is built from TRBV5-8 and TRBJ1-5; TRBD1 matches 9 bases. In germline, CDR1 is SGHTS, CDR2 YDEGEE. Trimming at V came to 0 bases and at J to 5 bases, leaving 0 bases not matched to a gene. CDR3 length equals 14 residues. The CDR3 loop is CASSLGDRDQPQHF. The CDR3 nucleotides read TGTGCCAGCAGCTTGGGGGACAGGGATCAGCCCCAGCATTTT.